These T cell receptor beta chains were read from a single sample in a study of cytotoxic CD8 clonotypes in ibrutinib-treated CLL. Method: immunoSEQ multiplex PCR; TCRdb's copy keeps in-frame clones and lacks some. The top ten clones hold approximately 14% of a sample with tens of thousands of clones, 57% of them seen once. The specimen was PBMCs, collected after 12 months of ibrutinib treatment. Every receptor here comes from a human donor with chronic lymphocytic leukemia. CDR3s include the opening cysteine and the closing phenylalanine or tryptophan. The order of the fields is V gene, CDR3 length, D gene, J gene, clone size, CDR3 protein, CDR3 DNA. A D gene is named only where the DNA matches it firmly. Clone size appears in some rows only: once, few, many, or a class for an expanded clone.

>TRBV19|15|.|TRBJ1-2|many
CASSIRGRSNYGYTF
TGTGCCAGTAGTATCAGGGGCCGGAGTAACTATGGCTACACCTTC
>TRBV6-1|15|.|TRBJ1-1|many
CASSRDTSNPTEAFF
TGTGCCAGCAGCCGGGACACATCAAATCCGACTGAAGCTTTCTTT
>TRBV5-1|14|.|TRBJ2-2|.
CASSPRGNTGELFF
TGCGCCAGCTCACCCAGGGGGAACACCGGGGAGCTGTTTTTT
>TRBV7-6|17|TRBD1|TRBJ1-2|.
CASSPLEVAGGVYGYTF
TGTGCCAGCAGCCCATTAGAGGTCGCAGGGGGAGTCTATGGCTACACCTTC
>TRBV4-1|16|.|TRBJ1-5|few
CASSQVSVFGNQPQHF
TGCGCCAGCAGCCAAGTGTCCGTGTTCGGTAATCAGCCCCAGCATTTT
>TRBV6-1|15|.|TRBJ2-3|.
CASSEVRPSTDTQYF
TGTGCCAGCAGTGAAGTGCGCCCGAGCACAGATACGCAGTATTTT
>TRBV6-4|13|.|TRBJ1-1|few
CASSDSMNTEAFF
TGTGCCAGCAGTGACTCGATGAACACTGAAGCTTTCTTT
>TRBV20-1|11|.|TRBJ2-5|.
CSGTEQETQYF
TGCAGTGGAACGGAACAAGAGACCCAGTACTTC
>TRBV5-1|13|.|TRBJ1-2|few
CASSLSRTYGYTF
TGCGCCAGCAGCTTGAGCAGGACCTATGGCTACACCTTC
>TRBV6-6|14|.|TRBJ1-1|few
CASSWMGSGTEAFF
TGTGCCAGCAGTTGGATGGGGTCGGGCACTGAAGCTTTCTTT